This T cell receptor (beta chain) was sequenced during a study of shared clonotypes between healthy human individuals. General observations from the study: In general, naive subsets displayed greater estimated richness than memory subsets did.

The table came from immunoSEQ multiplex PCR; TCRdb's copy has only in-frame clones and leaves some out. The sample shows over a million clones, more than 95% of them seen only once. As to this clone: Its matching antigen is unknown.

The sequence was collected from a man aged 30 to 39 in good health. Source material: naive CD4+ T cells sorted from blood. Documented subset: CD45RA+ positively selected.

In DNA, the CDR3 is TGTGCCAGCAGCTTCCCCCCGAGGGGGGCTTTCTTTAATGAGCAGTTCTTC. This encodes CASSFPPRGAFFNEQFF. This chain uses TRBV7-8 with TRBJ2-1; D may match TRBD1 or TRBD2 (6 bases each). The germline V gene encodes CDR1 SGHVS and CDR2 FQNEAQ. CDR3 length equals 17 residues. V was trimmed by 3 bases and J by 7 bases, leaving 22 bases between them.